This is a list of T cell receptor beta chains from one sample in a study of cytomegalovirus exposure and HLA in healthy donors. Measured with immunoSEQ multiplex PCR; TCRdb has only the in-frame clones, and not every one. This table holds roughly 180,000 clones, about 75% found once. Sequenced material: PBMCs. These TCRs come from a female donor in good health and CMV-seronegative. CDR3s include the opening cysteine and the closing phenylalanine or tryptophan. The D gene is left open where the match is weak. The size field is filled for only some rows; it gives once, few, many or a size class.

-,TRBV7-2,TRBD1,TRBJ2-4,CASSPQASGQGARNIQYF,TGTGCCAGCAGCCCACAGGCATCGGGCCAGGGGGCTAGGAACATTCAGTACTTC
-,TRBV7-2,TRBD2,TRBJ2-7,CASSLRLAGAYEQYF,TGTGCCAGCAGCTTACGCCTAGCGGGAGCCTACGAGCAGTACTTC
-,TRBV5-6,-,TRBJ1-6,CASSLRGGSPLHF,TGTGCCAGCAGCTTAAGGGGGGGTTCACCCCTCCACTTT
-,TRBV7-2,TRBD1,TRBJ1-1,CASSGRQGANTEAFF,TGTGCCAGCAGCGGACGACAGGGGGCGAACACTGAAGCTTTCTTT
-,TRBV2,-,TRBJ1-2,CASSTGSSNYGYTF,TGTGCCAGCAGTACAGGCTCCTCTAACTATGGCTACACCTTC
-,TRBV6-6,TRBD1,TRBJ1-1,CASTDPRDSGNTEAFF,TGTGCCAGCACCGATCCCCGGGACAGCGGCAACACTGAAGCTTTCTTT
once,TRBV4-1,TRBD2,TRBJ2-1,CASSPVAGEYNEQFF,TGCGCCAGCAGCCCTGTAGCGGGAGAGTACAATGAGCAGTTCTTC
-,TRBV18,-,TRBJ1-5,CASSPNEGGQPQHF,TGTGCCAGCTCACCAAATGAGGGAGGTCAGCCCCAGCATTTT
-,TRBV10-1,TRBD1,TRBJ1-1,CASSERGTGEAFF,TGCGCCAGCAGTGAGAGGGGGACAGGGGAAGCTTTCTTT
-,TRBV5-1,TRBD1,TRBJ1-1,CASSTRTGGNTEAFF,TGCGCCAGCAGCACCCGGACAGGGGGAAACACTGAAGCTTTCTTT
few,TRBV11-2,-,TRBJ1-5,CASSLRGVRQPQHF,TGTGCCAGCAGCTTACGGGGGGTCAGGCAGCCCCAGCATTTT
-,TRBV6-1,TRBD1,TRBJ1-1,CASTQTGTGTEAFF,TGTGCCAGCACCCAGACAGGGACTGGGACTGAAGCTTTCTTT
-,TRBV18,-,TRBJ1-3,CASSPRTEKSNTIYF,TGTGCCAGCTCACCCAGGACAGAAAAATCAAACACCATATATTTT
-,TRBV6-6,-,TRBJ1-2,CASNPDSGGYTF,TGTGCCAGCAACCCGGACAGTGGTGGCTACACCTTC
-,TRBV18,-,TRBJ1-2,CASSPPEHSGVLYGYTF,TGTGCCAGCTCACCACCGGAACATTCGGGGGTCTTGTATGGCTACACCTTC
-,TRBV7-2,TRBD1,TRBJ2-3,CASSSRTGSWTDTQYF,TGTGCCAGCAGCTCAAGGACAGGTTCTTGGACAGATACGCAGTATTTT